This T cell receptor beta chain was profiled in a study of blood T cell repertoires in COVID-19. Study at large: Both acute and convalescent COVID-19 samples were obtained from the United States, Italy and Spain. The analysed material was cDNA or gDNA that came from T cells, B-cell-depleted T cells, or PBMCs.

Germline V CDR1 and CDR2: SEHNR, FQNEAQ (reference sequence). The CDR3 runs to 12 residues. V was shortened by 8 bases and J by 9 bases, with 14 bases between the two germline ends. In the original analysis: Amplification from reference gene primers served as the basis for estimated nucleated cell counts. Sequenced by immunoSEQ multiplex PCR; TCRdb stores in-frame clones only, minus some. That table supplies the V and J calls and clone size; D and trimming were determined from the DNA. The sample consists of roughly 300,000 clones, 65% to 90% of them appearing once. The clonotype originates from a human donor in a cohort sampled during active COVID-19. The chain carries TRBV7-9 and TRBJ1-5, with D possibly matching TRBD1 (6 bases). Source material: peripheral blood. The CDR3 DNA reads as TGTGCCAGCTCTGAAGGGACACGGCCCCAGCATTTT. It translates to CASSEGTRPQHF.